This T cell receptor (beta chain) was captured in a study of T-cell memory formation after mild COVID-19. The TCR alpha and TCR beta cDNA libraries, bearing sample barcodes and UMIs, were generated by 5'RACE using constant-segment primers. Each CDR3 protein gets one entry after TCRdb re-called the 5' RACE reads with MiXCR. Of 380,000 or so distinct CDR3 sequences listed, around 15% are singletons. CDR3 size: 13 residues. The V gene's germline CDR1 is SNHLY and CDR2 FYNNEI. Trimming removed 4 bases at V and 4 bases at J, with 10 bases between. This receptor was identified in a man aged 18 to 29 who had mild COVID-19 (a few samples of this study predate the infection). Cell type and time point are not known. The sequenced material came from PBMCs or a T cell subset sorted from them (not recorded which). This rearrangement joins TRBV2 to TRBJ1-1; D perhaps matches TRBD1 (6 bases). CDR3 protein: CASSAGGLTEAFF. CDR3 nucleotides: TGTGCCAGCAGTGCGGGGGGGCTCACTGAAGCTTTCTTT.